These 3 T cell receptor beta chains share one sample of origin, sequenced in a study of blood T cells in healthy people across ages. Primers used in a second PCR of about 7 to 12 cycles were a sample-barcoded 5' primer and a J-beta primer mix. TCRdb used MiXCR to reprocess the 5' RACE reads, holding one entry per CDR3 protein. The sample includes around 520,000 distinct CDR3 sequences, roughly a quarter of them seen just once. These sequences were also reported in another study, on T cells of mothers and their children.

Sequenced material: blood. Receptor source: a boy aged 2 to 10 in good health.

This clonotype was seen a handful of times. This sequence joins TRBV5-1 and TRBJ2-5; TRBD2 matches at 8 bases. The trim removed 0 bases at V and 1 base at J, leaving 2 bases unmatched. Germline CDR1 reads SGHRS; CDR2 reads YFSETQ. There are 15 residues in the CDR3. For the CDR3, the DNA is TGCGCCAGCAGCTTGGCTAGCGGGCTCCAAGAGACCCAGTACTTC. The encoded protein is CASSLASGLQETQYF.

The rearrangement uses TRBV7-9 and TRBJ2-3; 8 nucleotides line up with TRBD2. This CDR3 comprises 19 residues. V was pared by 5 bases and J by 1 base, with 17 bases of the junction left unmatched. Germline CDR1 SEHNR, CDR2 FQNEAQ (reference sequence). For the CDR3, the DNA is TGTGCCAGCAGCCCCCGAAGGACTAGCCCCGTCTGGGGCACAGATACGCAGTATTTT. Its translation is CASSPRRTSPVWGTDTQYF.

The V and J genes are TRBV6-2 or TRBV6-3 and TRBJ2-1; possible D gene TRBD2, 6 bases. This CDR3 comprises 14 residues. Trimming took off 3 bases at V and 8 bases at J, with 14 bases between the two ends. Germline lookup yields CDR1 MNHEY and CDR2 SVGEGT. The CDR3 sequence: CASSYRDFYHEQFF. For the CDR3, the DNA is TGTGCCAGCAGTTATAGGGACTTTTATCATGAGCAGTTCTTC.